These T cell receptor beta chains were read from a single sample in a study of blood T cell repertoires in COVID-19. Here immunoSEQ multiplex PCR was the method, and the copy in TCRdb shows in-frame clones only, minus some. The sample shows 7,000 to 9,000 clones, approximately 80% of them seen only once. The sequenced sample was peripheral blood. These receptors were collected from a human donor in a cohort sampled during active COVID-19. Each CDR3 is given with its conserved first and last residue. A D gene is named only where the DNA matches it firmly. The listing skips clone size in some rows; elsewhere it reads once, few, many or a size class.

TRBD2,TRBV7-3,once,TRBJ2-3,TGTGCCAGCAGCCAGTCACTAGCGGGGGGGCCAAATACGCAGTATTTT,CASSQSLAGGPNTQYF
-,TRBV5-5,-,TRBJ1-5,TGTGCCAGCAGCTTTCAAACCGGGACATTCAATCAGCCCCAGCATTTT,CASSFQTGTFNQPQHF
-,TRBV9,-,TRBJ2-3,TGTGCCAGCAGCGTACAGGATACAGATACGCAGTATTTT,CASSVQDTDTQYF
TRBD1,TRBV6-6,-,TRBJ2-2,TGTGCCAGCAGTACTATTAGGGGGCGTAACACCGGGGAGCTGTTTTTT,CASSTIRGRNTGELFF
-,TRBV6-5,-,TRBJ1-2,TGTGCCAGCAGTTTCCTGGGACAAGTTAACTATGGCTACACCTTC,CASSFLGQVNYGYTF
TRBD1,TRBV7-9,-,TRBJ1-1,TGTGCCAGCAGCTTAGGTGGGGGCAGGGGGCAATCTGAAGCTTTCTTT,CASSLGGGRGQSEAFF
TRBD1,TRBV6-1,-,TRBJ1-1,TGTGCCAGCAGTGAACGACAGGGCACTGAAGCTTTCTTT,CASSERQGTEAFF
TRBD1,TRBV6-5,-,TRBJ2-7,TGTGCCAGCATGACCAACAGGGGGCGCGGGTACGAGCAGTACTTC,CASMTNRGRGYEQYF
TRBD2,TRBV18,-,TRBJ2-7,TGTGCCAGCTCACCTCGGGGAGGGAGCTCCTACGAGCAGTACTTC,CASSPRGGSSYEQYF
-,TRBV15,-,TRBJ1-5,TGTGCCACCAGCAGACGTGAACAGGGACAGCCCCAGCATTTT,CATSRREQGQPQHF
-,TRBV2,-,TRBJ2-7,TGTGCCAGCGGGAGAGAGTACGAGCAGTACTTC,CASGREYEQYF
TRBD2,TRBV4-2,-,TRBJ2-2,TGTGCCAGCAGCCCCCCCAGCGGGGAGAGCGGGGAGCTGTTTTTT,CASSPPSGESGELFF
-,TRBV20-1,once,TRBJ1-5,TGCAGTGCTAGTGCGGGGACATCGGCCCAGCATTTT,CSASAGTSAQHF
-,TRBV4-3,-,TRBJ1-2,TGCGCCAGCAGCCAAGAAGTAGGCCTCAGCGGCTATGGCTACACCTTC,CASSQEVGLSGYGYTF
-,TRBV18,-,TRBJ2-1,TGTGCCAGCTCACCAACCCCTACAGGGATCTCCTACAATGAGCAGTTCTTC,CASSPTPTGISYNEQFF
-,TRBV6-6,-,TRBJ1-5,TGTGCCAGCAGTCAACAACTGATAGCGTCAGCGGCGCAGCCCCAGCATTTT,CASSQQLIASAAQPQHF
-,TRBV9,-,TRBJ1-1,TGTGCCAGCAGCGTAGGGCAGGGGACCACTGAAGCTTTCTTT,CASSVGQGTTEAFF
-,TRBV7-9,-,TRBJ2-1,TGTGCCAGCAGTTCCCGGGACTTCGGCAATGAGCAGTTCTTC,CASSSRDFGNEQFF
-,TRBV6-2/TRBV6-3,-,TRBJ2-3,TGTGCCAGCAGCCCTTGGGGAGGGGGGGCCAAAGTAGATACGCAGTATTTT,CASSPWGGGAKVDTQYF
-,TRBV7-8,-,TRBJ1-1,TGTGCCAGCAGCTTAGAGGGGCTACTTCGTGAAGCTTTCTTT,CASSLEGLLREAFF
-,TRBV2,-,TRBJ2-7,TGTGCCAGCTCGCTAGCGCCCGAGCAGTACTTC,CASSLAPEQYF
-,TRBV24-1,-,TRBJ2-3,TGTGCCACCAGTGATAGGAACTGGAGAGATACGCAGTATTTT,CATSDRNWRDTQYF
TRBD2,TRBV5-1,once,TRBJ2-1,TGCGCCAGCAGCTTGGCCCGGCTAGCGGGAGGTGGTGAGCAGTTCTTC,CASSLARLAGGGEQFF
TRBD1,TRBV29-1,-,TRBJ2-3,TGCAGCGTTGAAGTGGGTGGACAGGGGCCAGATACGCAGTATTTT,CSVEVGGQGPDTQYF
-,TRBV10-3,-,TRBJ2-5,TGTGCCATCAGTGATCTGGGGCGGGAGACCCAGTACTTC,CAISDLGRETQYF
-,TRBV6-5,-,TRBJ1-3,TGTGCCAGCAGGGGGCCCTCACAGGGAAACACCATATATTTT,CASRGPSQGNTIYF
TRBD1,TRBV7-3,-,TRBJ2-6,TGTGCCAGCGGGTCCGGGACAGCCTCTGGGGCCAACGTCCTGACTTTC,CASGSGTASGANVLTF
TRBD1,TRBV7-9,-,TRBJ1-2,TGTGCCAGCAGCTTAGCCGCCCTCGGGACAGCTAACTATGGCTACACCTTC,CASSLAALGTANYGYTF
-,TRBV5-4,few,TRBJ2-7,TGTGCCAGCAGCTTGGAACAGAATGGCTACGAGCAGTACTTC,CASSLEQNGYEQYF
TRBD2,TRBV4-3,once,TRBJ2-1,TGCGCCAGCAGCCAAAGGGAGGGACTAGCGGGGATCAATGAGCAGTTCTTC,CASSQREGLAGINEQFF
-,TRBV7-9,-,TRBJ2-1,TGTGCCAGCAGCTTCGGACGTAGCGAGGAGTTCTTC,CASSFGRSEEFF
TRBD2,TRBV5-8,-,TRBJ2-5,TGTGCCAGCAGCTTGGCGGGACTAGCGGGCAGGAGGCAAGAGACCCAGTACTTC,CASSLAGLAGRRQETQYF
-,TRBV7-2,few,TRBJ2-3,TGTGCCAGCAGCTCACAACCGTGGGCCCGTAATACGCAGTATTTT,CASSSQPWARNTQYF
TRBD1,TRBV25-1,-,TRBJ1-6,TGTGCCAGCAGTCCATTCGGGACAGTTAATTCACCCCTCCACTTT,CASSPFGTVNSPLHF
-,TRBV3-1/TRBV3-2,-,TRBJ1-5,TGTGCCAGCAGCCAAGCGGTCGACACTCAACCCCAGCATTTT,CASSQAVDTQPQHF
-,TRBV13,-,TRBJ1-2,TGTGCCAGCAGAGAGACAGCTGAATATGGCTACACCTTC,CASRETAEYGYTF
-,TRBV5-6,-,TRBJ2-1,TGTGCCAGCACCTTAGGAGTGAATGAGCAGTTCTTC,CASTLGVNEQFF
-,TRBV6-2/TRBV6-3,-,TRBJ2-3,TGTGCCAGCAGTTACTCTGGCGGCGACACAGATACGCAGTATTTT,CASSYSGGDTDTQYF
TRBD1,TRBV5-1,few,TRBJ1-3,TGCGCCAGCAGCTCGGACAGGGGGCTTGGAAACACCATATATTTT,CASSSDRGLGNTIYF
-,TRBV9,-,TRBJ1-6,TGTGCCAGCAGCGTAGAAGCTACAGCTTATAATTCACCCCTCCACTTT,CASSVEATAYNSPLHF
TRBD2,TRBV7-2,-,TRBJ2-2,TGTGCCAGCAGCAAACCTAGCGGGGGCGGGGAGCTGTTTTTT,CASSKPSGGGELFF
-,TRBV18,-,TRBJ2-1,TGTGCCAGCTCACCACGACAGGATCACAATGAGCAGTTCTTC,CASSPRQDHNEQFF
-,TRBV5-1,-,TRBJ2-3,TGCGCCAGCAGCGGCGGTGTTTTGTCTCTCACAGATACGCAGTATTTT,CASSGGVLSLTDTQYF
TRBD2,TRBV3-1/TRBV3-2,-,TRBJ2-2,TGTGCCAGCAGCCAACTCACCGCCCGGGGGGGAGTTAACGGGGAGCTGTTTTTT,CASSQLTARGGVNGELFF
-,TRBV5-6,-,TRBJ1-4,TGTGCCAGCAGCTTGAGTCGATCGGGAAAACTGTTTTTT,CASSLSRSGKLFF
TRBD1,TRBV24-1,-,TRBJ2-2,TGTGCCACGGGGGATTTTGACAGGGGAAACACCGGGGAGCTGTTTTTT,CATGDFDRGNTGELFF
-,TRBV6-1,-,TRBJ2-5,TGTGCCAGCAGTGAAGCGCTGTCTATATCGGGTCAAGAGACCCAGTACTTC,CASSEALSISGQETQYF
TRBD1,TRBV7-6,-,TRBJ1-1,TGTGCCAGCAGCCGAGGACAGGGTTCTGAAGCTTTCTTT,CASSRGQGSEAFF
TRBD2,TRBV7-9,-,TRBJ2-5,TGTGCCAGCAGCCCCCGGGGGAGGGGTCGCCAAGAGACCCAGTACTTC,CASSPRGRGRQETQYF
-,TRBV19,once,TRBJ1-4,TGTGCCAGTAGTAGCGGGTTTGAAAAACTGTTTTTT,CASSSGFEKLFF
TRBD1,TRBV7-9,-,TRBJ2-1,TGTGCCAGCAGCTTAGTGGGGACAGGGAGCAATGAGCAGTTCTTC,CASSLVGTGSNEQFF
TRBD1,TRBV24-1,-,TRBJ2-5,TGTGCCACCAGTGATCTCGACAGGGCTCTCCGGGAGACCCAGTACTTC,CATSDLDRALRETQYF
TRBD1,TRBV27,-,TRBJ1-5,TGTGCCAGCAGCACGCGACAGGGGGGCCTCGGCAATCAGCCCCAGCATTTT,CASSTRQGGLGNQPQHF